These 9 T cell receptor beta chains were sequenced from one sample in a study of regulatory T cells in long-lasting Graves disease. Combining iRepertoire HTBI primers with Arm-PCR of CDR3 regions, the authors built TCR beta libraries. TCRdb reprocessed the multiplex PCR reads with MiXCR, giving one entry per CDR3 protein. The data hold some 330,000 distinct CDR3 sequences, with 20% to 25% observed a single time. Specified time point: persistent/refractory GD, antithyroid drugs over 5 years with positive TRAb. The TCR library was made from RNA that had been extracted from PBMCs in TRIzol. Material: peripheral blood mononuclear cells (PBMCs), obtained when the disease was refractory, from a patient treated with antithyroid drugs. The receptors were sampled from a woman between 40 and 50 years old with Graves disease.

Details on this clonotype: A clone one base away is much larger, so this may be a read error. This chain joins TRBV6-2 or TRBV6-3 and TRBJ2-7; D unclear. CDR1 is MNHEY, CDR2 SVGEGT, per germline. This CDR3 spans 13 amino acids. Trimming took 7 bases from V and 9 from J, leaving 19 bases between them. As DNA, the CDR3 is TGTGCCAGCAACCTTTTACCGAGTTCCGTGCAGTACTTC. This encodes CASNLLPSSVQYF.

At least ten counts were recorded for this clonotype. This CDR3 is CAGGGTPNTGELFF. CDR3 nucleotide sequence: TGTGCCGGGGGGGGCACACCGAACACCGGGGAGCTGTTTTTT. The rearrangement links TRBV28 to TRBJ2-2; the D gene is possibly TRBD2 (7 bases). CDR1 is MDHEN, CDR2 SYDVKM, per germline. There are 14 residues in the CDR3. V shed 11 bases and J shed 0 bases, with 13 bases lying between them.

The sample holds a few counts of this clonotype. The gene calls are TRBV12-3 or TRBV12-4 and TRBJ1-1; tentative D call: TRBD1 (6 bases). The germline V and J ends were trimmed by 4 bases and 7 bases, with 16 bases remaining between them. The CDR3 covers 14 residues. The CDR3 spells CASSSPSRGGEAFF. The CDR3 bases are TGTGCCAGCAGTTCCCCCTCCAGGGGCGGTGAAGCTTTCTTT.

The gene calls are TRBV10-3 and TRBJ2-7, with D perhaps TRBD1 (6 bases). V shed 0 bases and J shed 6 bases, with 12 bases lying between them. CDR3 length: 14 amino acids. CDR1 is ENHRY and CDR2 is SYGVKD in the germline V gene. CDR3 amino acids: CAISESTDRLEQYF. The CDR3 DNA reads as TGTGCCATCAGTGAGTCGACCGACAGGCTCGAGCAGTACTTC.

The gene calls are TRBV7-9 and TRBJ2-2, with unresolved D. The CDR3 consists of 12 residues. The germline V gene encodes CDR1 SEHNR and CDR2 FQNEAQ (reference sequence). Deletions cut 2 bases from V and 6 bases from J, with 4 bases between. The CDR3 is CASSLLAGELFF. The CDR3 coding sequence is TGTGCCAGCAGCTTACTTGCCGGGGAGCTGTTTTTT.

The sample holds a few counts of this clonotype. V gene TRBV28 combines with J gene TRBJ1-2, with D perhaps matching TRBD1 (6 bases). This CDR3 region has 12 residues. Trimming removed 11 bases at V and 3 bases at J, with 13 bases between. The germline V gene encodes CDR1 MDHEN and CDR2 SYDVKM. DNA for the CDR3: TGTGCCGTACGGAGGGGGGACTATGGCTACACCTTC. Translated: CAVRRGDYGYTF.

This clonotype occurred a few times. This chain connects TRBV7-2 to TRBJ2-3; 11 bases align to TRBD2. The CDR3 consists of 18 residues. Per the germline V gene, CDR1 is SGHTA and CDR2 is FQGNSA. With V trimmed by 2 bases and J by 0 bases, 7 bases remained unmatched. The CDR3 nucleotides are TGTGCCAGCAGCTTATTGGGCTCTAGCGGGGGGAGCACAGATACGCAGTATTTT. The encoded protein is CASSLLGSSGGSTDTQYF. Complete variable domain (other parts from reference TRBV7-2 and TRBJ2-3): GAGVSQSPSNKVTEKGKDVELRCDPISGHTALYWYRQSLGQGLEFLIYFQGNSAPDKSGLPSDRFSAERTGGSVSTLTIQRTQQEDSAVYLCASSLLGSSGGSTDTQYFGPGTRLTVL.

The genes are TRBV30 and TRBJ1-5; D call uncertain. CDR1 and CDR2 from the germline V gene are GTSNPN and SVGIG (reference sequence). This CDR3 is built from 15 residues. V was trimmed by 2 bases and J by 0 bases, leaving 11 bases between them. The CDR3 loop reads CAWSPPDTSNQPQHF. CDR3 coding DNA: TGTGCCTGGAGTCCTCCTGACACTAGCAATCAGCCCCAGCATTTT.

Ten or more counts support this clonotype. The rearrangement uses TRBV28 and TRBJ1-4; TRBD1 matches 9 bases. V was clipped by 6 bases and J by 10 bases; unmatched bases: 9. Germline CDR1 is MDHEN and CDR2 is SYDVKM. The length of the CDR3 is 14 residues. The CDR3 loop is CASSDGQGRAKLFF. The CDR3 nucleotides read TGTGCCAGCAGCGATGGACAGGGGAGGGCAAAACTGTTTTTT.